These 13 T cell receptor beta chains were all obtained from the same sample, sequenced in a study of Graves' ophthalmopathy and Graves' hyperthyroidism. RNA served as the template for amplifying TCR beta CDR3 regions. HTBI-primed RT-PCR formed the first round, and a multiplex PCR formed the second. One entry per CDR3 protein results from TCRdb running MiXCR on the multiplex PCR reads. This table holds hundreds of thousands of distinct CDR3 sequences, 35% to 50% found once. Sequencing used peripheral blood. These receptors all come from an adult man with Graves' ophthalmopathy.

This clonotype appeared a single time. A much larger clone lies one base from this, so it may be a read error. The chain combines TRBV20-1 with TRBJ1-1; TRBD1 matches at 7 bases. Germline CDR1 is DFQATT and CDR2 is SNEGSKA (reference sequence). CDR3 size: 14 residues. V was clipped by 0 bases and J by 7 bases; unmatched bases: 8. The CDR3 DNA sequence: TGCAGTGCTAGAGATCTCCAGGGGGGCATTGAAGCTTTCTTT. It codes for CSARDLQGGIEAFF.

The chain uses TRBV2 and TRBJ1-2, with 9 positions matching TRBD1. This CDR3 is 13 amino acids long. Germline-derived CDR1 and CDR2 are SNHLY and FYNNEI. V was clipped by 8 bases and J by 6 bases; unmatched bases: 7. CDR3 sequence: CASVSGTGHGYTF. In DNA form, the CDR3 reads TGTGCCAGCGTCAGCGGGACAGGGCATGGCTACACCTTC.

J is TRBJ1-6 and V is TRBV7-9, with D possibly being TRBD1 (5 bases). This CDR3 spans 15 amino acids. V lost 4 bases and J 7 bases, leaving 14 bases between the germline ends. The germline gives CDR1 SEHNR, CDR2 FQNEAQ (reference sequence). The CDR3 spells CASSSGHSSNSPLHF. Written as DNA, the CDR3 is TGTGCCAGCAGCTCCGGACACTCGTCAAATTCACCCCTCCACTTT.

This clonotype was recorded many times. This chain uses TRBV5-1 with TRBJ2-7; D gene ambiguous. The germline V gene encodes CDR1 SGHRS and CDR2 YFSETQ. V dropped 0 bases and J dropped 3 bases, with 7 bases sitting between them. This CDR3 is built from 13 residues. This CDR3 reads CASSLVTSYEQYF. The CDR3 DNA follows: TGCGCCAGCAGCTTGGTCACAAGCTACGAGCAGTACTTC.

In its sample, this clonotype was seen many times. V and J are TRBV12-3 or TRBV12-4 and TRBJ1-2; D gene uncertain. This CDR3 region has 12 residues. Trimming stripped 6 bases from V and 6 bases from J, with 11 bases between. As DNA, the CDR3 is TGTGCCAGCAGAAAAGAATTGGATGGCTACACCTTC. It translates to CASRKELDGYTF.

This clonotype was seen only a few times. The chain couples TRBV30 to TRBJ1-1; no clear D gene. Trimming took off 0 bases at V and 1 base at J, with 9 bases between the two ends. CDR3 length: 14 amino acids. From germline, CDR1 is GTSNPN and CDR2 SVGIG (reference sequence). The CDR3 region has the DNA TGTGCCTGGAGTGTACTCCCAGGGAACACTGAAGCTTTCTTT. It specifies CAWSVLPGNTEAFF.

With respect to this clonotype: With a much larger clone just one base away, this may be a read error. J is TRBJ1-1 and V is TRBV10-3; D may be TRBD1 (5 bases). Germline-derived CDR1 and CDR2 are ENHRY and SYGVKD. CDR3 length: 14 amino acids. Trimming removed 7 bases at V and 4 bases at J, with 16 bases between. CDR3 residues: CAIKQGALVTEAFF. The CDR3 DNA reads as TGTGCCATCAAGCAAGGGGCCCTTGTCACTGAAGCTTTCTTT.

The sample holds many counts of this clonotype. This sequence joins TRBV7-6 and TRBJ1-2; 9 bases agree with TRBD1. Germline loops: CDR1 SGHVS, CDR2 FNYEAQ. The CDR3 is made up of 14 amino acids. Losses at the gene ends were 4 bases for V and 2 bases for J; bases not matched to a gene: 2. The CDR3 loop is CASSSGQGNYGYTF. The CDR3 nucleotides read TGTGCCAGCAGCTCTGGACAGGGGAACTATGGCTACACCTTC.

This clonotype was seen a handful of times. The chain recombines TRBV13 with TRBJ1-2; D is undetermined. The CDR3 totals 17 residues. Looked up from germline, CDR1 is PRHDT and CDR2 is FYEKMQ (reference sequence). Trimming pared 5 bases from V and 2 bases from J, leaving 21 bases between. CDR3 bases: TGTGCCAGCAGCCAGTATTTTCAGTCTGAGGCGAACTATGGCTACACCTTC. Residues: CASSQYFQSEANYGYTF.

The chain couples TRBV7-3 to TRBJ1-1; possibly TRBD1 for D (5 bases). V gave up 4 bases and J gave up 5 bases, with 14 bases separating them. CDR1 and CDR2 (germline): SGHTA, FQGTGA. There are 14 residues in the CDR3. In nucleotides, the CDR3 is TGTGCCAGCAGCTCCACAGGCCCGGGGACTGAAGCTTTCTTT. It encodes CASSSTGPGTEAFF.

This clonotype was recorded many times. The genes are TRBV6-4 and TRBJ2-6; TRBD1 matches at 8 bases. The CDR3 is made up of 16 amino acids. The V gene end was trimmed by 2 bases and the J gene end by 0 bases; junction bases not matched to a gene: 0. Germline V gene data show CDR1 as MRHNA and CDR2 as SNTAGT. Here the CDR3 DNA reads TGTGCCAGCAGTGACACAGGGGGCTCTGGGGCCAACGTCCTGACTTTC. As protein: CASSDTGGSGANVLTF.

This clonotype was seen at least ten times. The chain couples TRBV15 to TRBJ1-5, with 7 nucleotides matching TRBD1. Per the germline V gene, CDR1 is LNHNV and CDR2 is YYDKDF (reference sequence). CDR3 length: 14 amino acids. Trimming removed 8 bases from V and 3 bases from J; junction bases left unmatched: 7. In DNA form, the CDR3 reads TGTGCCACCCGACAGGGAGATTTCAATCAGCCCCAGCATTTT. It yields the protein CATRQGDFNQPQHF.

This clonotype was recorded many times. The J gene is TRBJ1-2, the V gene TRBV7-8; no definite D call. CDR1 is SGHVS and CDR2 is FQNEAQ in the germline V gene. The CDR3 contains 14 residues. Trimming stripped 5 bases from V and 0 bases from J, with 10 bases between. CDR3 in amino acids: CASSADEANYGYTF. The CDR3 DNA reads TGTGCCAGCAGCGCGGACGAGGCTAACTATGGCTACACCTTC.